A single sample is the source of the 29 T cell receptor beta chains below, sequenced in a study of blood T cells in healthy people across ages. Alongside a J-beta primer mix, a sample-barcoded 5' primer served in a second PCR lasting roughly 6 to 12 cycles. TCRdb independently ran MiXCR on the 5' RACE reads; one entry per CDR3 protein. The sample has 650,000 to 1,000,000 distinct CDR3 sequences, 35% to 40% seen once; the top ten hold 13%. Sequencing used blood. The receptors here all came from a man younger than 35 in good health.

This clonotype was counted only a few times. The CDR3 sequence is CASSSWGQGADTQYF. The DNA for the CDR3 is TGTGCCAGCAGTTCATGGGGACAGGGGGCAGATACGCAGTATTTT. This chain uses TRBV27 with TRBJ2-3, with 11 nucleotides matching TRBD1. The junction had 4 bases not matched to a gene; V was cut back by 4 bases and J by 4 bases. CDR3 length: 15 residues. Germline CDR1 is MNHEY and CDR2 is SMNVEV (reference sequence).

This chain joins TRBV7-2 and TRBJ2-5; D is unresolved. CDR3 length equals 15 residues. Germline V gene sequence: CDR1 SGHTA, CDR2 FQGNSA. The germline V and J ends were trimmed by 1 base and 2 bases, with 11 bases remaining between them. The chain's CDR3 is CASSLGRMIQETQYF. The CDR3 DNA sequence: TGTGCCAGCAGCTTAGGACGGATGATACAAGAGACCCAGTACTTC.

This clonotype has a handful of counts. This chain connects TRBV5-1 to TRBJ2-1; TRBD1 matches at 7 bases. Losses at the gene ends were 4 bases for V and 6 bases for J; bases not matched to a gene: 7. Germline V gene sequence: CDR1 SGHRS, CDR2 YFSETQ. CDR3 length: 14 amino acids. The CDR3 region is CASSVDRISNEQFF. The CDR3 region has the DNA TGCGCCAGCAGCGTGGACAGGATTAGCAATGAGCAGTTCTTC. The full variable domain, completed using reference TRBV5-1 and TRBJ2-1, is KAGVTQTPRYLIKTRGQQVTLSCSPISGHRSVSWYQQTPGQGLQFLFEYFSETQRNKGNFPGRFSGRQFSNSRSEMNVSTLELGDSALYLCASSVDRISNEQFFGPGTRLTVL.

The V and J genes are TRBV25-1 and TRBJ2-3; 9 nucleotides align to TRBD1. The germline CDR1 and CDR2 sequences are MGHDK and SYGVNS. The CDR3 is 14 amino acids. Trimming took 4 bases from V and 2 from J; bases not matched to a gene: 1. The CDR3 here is CASSGQGVTDTQYF. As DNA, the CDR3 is TGTGCCAGCAGTGGACAGGGGGTCACAGATACGCAGTATTTT.

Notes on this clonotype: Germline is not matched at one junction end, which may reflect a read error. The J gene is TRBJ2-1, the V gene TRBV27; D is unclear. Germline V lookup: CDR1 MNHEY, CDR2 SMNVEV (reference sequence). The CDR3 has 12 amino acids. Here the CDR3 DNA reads TGTGTCAGCAGTCCCCGGGCCAATGAGCAGTTCTTC. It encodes CVSSPRANEQFF.

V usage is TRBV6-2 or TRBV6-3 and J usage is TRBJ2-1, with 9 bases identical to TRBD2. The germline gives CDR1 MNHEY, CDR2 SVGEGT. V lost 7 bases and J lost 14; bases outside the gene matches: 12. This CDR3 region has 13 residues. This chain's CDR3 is CASTASGAHWKFF. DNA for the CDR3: TGTGCCAGCACGGCTAGCGGGGCGCACTGGAAGTTCTTC.

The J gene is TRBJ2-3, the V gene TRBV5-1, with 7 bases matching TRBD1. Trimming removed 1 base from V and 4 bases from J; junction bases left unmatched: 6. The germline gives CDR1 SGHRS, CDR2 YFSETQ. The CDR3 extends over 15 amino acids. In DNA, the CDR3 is TGCGCCAGCAGCTTGACCCCAGGGACAGCAGATACGCAGTATTTT. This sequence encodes CASSLTPGTADTQYF.

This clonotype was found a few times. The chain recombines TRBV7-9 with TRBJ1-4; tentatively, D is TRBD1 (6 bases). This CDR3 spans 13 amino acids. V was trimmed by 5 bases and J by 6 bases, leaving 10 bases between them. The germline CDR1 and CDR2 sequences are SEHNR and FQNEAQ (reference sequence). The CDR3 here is CASSLRTDEKLFF. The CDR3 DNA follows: TGTGCCAGCAGCCTGCGGACAGATGAAAAACTGTTTTTT.

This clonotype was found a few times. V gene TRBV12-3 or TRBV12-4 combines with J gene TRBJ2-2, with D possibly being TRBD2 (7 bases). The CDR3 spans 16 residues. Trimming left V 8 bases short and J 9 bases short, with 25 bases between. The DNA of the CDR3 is TGTGCCAGCCAACGGGTACGGGGGGCAATCCACCGGGAGCTGTTTTTT. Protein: CASQRVRGAIHRELFF.

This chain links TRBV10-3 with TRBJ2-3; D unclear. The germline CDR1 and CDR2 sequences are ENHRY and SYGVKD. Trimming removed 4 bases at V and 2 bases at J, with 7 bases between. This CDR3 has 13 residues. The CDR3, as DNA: TGTGCCATCAGTGCGGTAGTCACAGATACGCAGTATTTT. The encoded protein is CAISAVVTDTQYF.

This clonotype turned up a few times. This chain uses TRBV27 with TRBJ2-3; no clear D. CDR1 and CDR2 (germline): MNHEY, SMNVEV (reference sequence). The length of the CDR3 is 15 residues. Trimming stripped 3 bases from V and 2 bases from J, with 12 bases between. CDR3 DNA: TGTGCCAGCAGTTTTGTCCCAGGCCCCACAGATACGCAGTATTTT. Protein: CASSFVPGPTDTQYF.

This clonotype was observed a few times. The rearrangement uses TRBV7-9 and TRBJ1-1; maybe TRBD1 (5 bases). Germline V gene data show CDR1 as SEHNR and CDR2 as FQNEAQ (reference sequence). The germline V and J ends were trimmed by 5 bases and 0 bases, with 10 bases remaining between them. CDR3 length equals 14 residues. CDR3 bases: TGTGCCAGCAGCCGGGACCAACTGAACACTGAAGCTTTCTTT. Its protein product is CASSRDQLNTEAFF.

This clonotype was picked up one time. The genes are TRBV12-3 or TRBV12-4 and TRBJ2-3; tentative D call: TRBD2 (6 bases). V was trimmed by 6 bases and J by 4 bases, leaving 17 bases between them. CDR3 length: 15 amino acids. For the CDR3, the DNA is TGTGCCAGCAGGGGGGACGGAGCTAGCGCAGATACGCAGTATTTT. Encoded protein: CASRGDGASADTQYF.

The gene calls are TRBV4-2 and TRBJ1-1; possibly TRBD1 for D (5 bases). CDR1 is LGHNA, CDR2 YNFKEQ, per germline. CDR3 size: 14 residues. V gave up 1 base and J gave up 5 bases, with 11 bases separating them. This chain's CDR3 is CASSQVRGATEAFF. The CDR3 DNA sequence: TGTGCCAGCAGCCAAGTACGTGGGGCTACTGAAGCTTTCTTT.

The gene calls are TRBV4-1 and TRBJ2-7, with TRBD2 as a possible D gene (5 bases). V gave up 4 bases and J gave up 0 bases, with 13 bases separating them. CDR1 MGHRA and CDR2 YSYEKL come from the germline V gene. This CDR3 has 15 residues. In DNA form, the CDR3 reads TGCGCCAGCAGCCCCTGGGTTGAGGGCTCCTACGAGCAGTACTTC. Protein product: CASSPWVEGSYEQYF.

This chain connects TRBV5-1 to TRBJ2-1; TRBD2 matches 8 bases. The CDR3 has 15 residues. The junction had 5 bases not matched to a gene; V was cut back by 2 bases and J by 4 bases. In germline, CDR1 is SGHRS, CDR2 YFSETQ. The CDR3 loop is CASSFQRGPYNEQFF. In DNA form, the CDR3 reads TGCGCCAGCAGCTTCCAGCGGGGGCCTTACAATGAGCAGTTCTTC.

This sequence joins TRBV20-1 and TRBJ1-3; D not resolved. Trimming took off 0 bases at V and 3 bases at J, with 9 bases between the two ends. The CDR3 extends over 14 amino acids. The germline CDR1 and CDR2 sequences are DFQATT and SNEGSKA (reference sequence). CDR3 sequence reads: CSARDPRDGNTIYF. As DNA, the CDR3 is TGCAGTGCTAGAGATCCGAGAGATGGAAACACCATATATTTT.

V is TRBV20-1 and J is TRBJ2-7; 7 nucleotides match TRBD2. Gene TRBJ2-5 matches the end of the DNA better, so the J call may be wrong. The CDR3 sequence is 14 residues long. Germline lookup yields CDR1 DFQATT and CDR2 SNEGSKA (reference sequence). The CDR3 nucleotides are TGCAGTGCTCCCCGGCCTCTAGCGGATGAGACCCAGTACTTC. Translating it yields CSAPRPLADETQYF.

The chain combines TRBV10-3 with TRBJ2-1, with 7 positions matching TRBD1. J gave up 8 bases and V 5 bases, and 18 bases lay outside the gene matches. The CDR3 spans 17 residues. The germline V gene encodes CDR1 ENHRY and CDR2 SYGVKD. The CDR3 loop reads CAISRPGQRKKPYEQFF. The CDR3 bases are TGTGCCATCAGTAGACCGGGACAGAGAAAGAAGCCGTATGAGCAGTTCTTC.

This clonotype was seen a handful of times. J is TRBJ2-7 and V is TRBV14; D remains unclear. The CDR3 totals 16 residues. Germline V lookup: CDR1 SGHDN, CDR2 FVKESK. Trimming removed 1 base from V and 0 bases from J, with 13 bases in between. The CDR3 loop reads CASSQGNPALSYEQYF. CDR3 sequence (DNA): TGTGCCAGCAGCCAAGGTAACCCCGCTCTCTCCTACGAGCAGTACTTC. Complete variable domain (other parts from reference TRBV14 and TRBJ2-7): EAGVTQFPSHSVIEKGQTVTLRCDPISGHDNLYWYRRVMGKEIKFLLHFVKESKQDESGMPNNRFLAERTGGTYSTLKVQPAELEDSGVYFCASSQGNPALSYEQYFGPGTRLTVT.

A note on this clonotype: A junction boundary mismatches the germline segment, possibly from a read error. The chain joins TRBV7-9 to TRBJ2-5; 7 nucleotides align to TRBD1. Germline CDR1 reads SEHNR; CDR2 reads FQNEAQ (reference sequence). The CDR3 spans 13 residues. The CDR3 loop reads CASSRDSQETLYF. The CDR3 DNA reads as TGTGCCAGCAGCCGGGACAGCCAAGAGACCCTGTACTTC.

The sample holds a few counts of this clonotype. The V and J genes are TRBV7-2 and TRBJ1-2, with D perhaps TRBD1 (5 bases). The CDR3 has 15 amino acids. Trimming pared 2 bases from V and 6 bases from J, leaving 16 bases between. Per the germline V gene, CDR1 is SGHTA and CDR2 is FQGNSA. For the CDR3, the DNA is TGTGCCAGCAGCTTAACTATAGGGGAGATGAATGGCTACACCTTC. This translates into CASSLTIGEMNGYTF.

CDR3 region: CASSSKGGPHEQYF. The CDR3 DNA reads as TGTGCCAGCAGCTCCAAAGGAGGTCCCCACGAGCAGTACTTC. This sequence joins TRBV7-2 and TRBJ2-7; D possibly corresponds to TRBD2 (5 bases). V lost 4 bases and J 5 bases, leaving 15 bases between the germline ends. Germline CDR1 and CDR2: SGHTA and FQGNSA. CDR3 length equals 14 residues. Variable domain in full (rest from reference TRBV7-2 and TRBJ2-7): GAGVSQSPSNKVTEKGKDVELRCDPISGHTALYWYRQSLGQGLEFLIYFQGNSAPDKSGLPSDRFSAERTGGSVSTLTIQRTQQEDSAVYLCASSSKGGPHEQYFGPGTRLTVT.

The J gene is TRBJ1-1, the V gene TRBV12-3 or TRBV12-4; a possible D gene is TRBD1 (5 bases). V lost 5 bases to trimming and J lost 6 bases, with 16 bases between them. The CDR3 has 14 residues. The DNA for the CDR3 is TGTGCCAGCAGTGTCAACTCGGGGCTTTCTGAAGCTTTCTTT. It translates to CASSVNSGLSEAFF.

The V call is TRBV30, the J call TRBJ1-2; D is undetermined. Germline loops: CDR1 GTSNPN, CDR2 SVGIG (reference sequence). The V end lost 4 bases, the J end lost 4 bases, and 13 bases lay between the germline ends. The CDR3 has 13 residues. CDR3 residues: CAWTIGRPYGYTF. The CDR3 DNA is TGTGCCTGGACCATCGGACGGCCCTATGGCTACACCTTC.

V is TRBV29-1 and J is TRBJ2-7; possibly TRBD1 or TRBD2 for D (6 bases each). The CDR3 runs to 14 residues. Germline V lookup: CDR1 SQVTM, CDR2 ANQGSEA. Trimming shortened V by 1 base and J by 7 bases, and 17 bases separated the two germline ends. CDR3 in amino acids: CSVEGLRGHNEQYF. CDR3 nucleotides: TGCAGCGTTGAAGGGCTCCGGGGGCACAATGAGCAGTACTTC.

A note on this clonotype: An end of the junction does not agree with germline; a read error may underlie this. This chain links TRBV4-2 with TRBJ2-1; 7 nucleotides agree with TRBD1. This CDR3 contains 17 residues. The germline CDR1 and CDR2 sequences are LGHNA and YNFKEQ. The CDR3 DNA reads TGTGCCTGCAGCCAAGATCTCCCAGGGGGCTCCTACAATGAGCAGTTCTTC. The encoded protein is CACSQDLPGGSYNEQFF.

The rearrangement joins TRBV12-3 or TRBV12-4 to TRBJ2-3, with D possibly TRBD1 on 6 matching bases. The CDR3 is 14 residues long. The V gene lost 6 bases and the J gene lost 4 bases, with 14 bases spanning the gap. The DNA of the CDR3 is TGTGCCAGCAGGCCGGCAGGGGCGGCAGATACGCAGTATTTT. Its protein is CASRPAGAADTQYF.

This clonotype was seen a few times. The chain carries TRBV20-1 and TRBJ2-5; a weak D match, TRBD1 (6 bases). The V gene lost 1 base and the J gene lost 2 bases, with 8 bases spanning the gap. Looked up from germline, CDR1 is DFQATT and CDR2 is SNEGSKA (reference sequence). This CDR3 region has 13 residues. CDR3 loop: CSARGDTQETQYF. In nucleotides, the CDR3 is TGCAGTGCTAGAGGGGACACTCAAGAGACCCAGTACTTC.